This T cell receptor beta chain is from a study of blood T cell repertoires in COVID-19. Across the whole study: The study drew acute and convalescent COVID-19 samples from the United States, Italy and Spain. The cDNA or gDNA used as material had been derived from T cells, B-cell-depleted T cells, or PBMCs.

Enrollment of patients from Seattle took place during active infection, with longitudinal follow-up. V shed 3 bases and J shed 3 bases, with 11 bases lying between them. The CDR3 extends over 14 amino acids. CDR1 and CDR2 from the germline V gene are MNHEY and SMNVEV (reference sequence). Authors' methods: Reference gene primers were amplified, and this amplification served to estimate nucleated cell counts. The repertoire was sequenced with immunoSEQ multiplex PCR; TCRdb's copy has only in-frame clones and lacks some. D and trimming were read from the DNA, whereas the V and J calls and clone size are those reported in that table. The data contain 150,000 to 200,000 clones, around four fifths of them seen just once; the ten biggest clones take up more than 12%.

The rearrangement links TRBV27 to TRBJ1-1; weak D call: TRBD1 (6 bases). Sequences were obtained from peripheral blood. This sequence was found in a woman aged 65 to 85 with COVID-19, enrolled during active disease. The CDR3 bases are TGTGCCAGCAGTTTCTACGGACAGCACACTGAAGCTTTCTTT. This sequence encodes CASSFYGQHTEAFF.